These 29 T cell receptor beta chains were sequenced from one sample in a study of regulatory T cells in long-lasting Graves disease. Construction of TCR beta libraries relied on iRepertoire HTBI primers and on Arm-PCR targeting CDR3 regions. TCRdb re-derived calls from the multiplex PCR reads in MiXCR, one entry per CDR3 protein. The table has some 410,000 distinct CDR3 sequences, about 16% seen once. Stated time point: newly diagnosed GD, antithyroid drugs for less than 3 months. Researchers made the TCR library from RNA that was extracted from PBMCs. These data also formed part of another study, on T cells in Graves' hyperthyroidism and ophthalmopathy.

This material consisted of peripheral blood mononuclear cells (PBMCs), taken at new diagnosis, from a patient treated with antithyroid drugs. These receptors were collected from a woman under 40 with Graves disease.

This clonotype was counted many times. V and J are TRBV12-3 or TRBV12-4 and TRBJ2-7; the match to TRBD2 covers 7 bases. J was trimmed by 3 bases and V by 3 bases; bases with no gene match: 11. This CDR3 has 16 residues. The CDR3 nucleotides are TGTGCCAGCAGTTTTGGTGGGAGGGTCCGGAGCTACGAGCAGTACTTC. This encodes CASSFGGRVRSYEQYF.

This rearrangement joins TRBV11-2 to TRBJ2-1; 10 bases match TRBD2. Per the germline V gene, CDR1 is SGHAT and CDR2 is FQNNGV. CDR3 length: 16 amino acids. V trimming: 1 base; J trimming: 3 bases; junction bases outside the gene matches: 3. The chain's CDR3 is CASSLARTSGYNEQFF. Here the CDR3 DNA reads TGTGCCAGCAGCTTAGCTCGGACTAGCGGCTACAATGAGCAGTTCTTC.

This clonotype occurred a few times. The CDR3 DNA reads TGCGCCAGCAGCTGGTACGACTCCTACGAGCAGTACTTC. Translation gives CASSWYDSYEQYF. This sequence joins TRBV4-1 and TRBJ2-7; D unresolved. Germline CDR1 and CDR2: MGHRA and YSYEKL. The CDR3 spans 13 residues. V lost 5 bases to trimming and J lost 0 bases, with 8 bases between them.

The gene calls are TRBV7-2 and TRBJ2-1; 9 nucleotides agree with TRBD2. The CDR3 has 15 residues. Germline-derived CDR1 and CDR2 are SGHTA and FQGNSA. With V trimmed by 5 bases and J by 2 bases, 4 bases remained unmatched. In nucleotides, the CDR3 is TGTGCCAGCAGCAAGGGACTAGCCCCCTACAATGAGCAGTTCTTC. Its translation: CASSKGLAPYNEQFF. Drawing the rest from reference TRBV7-2 and TRBJ2-1, the complete variable domain is GAGVSQSPSNKVTEKGKDVELRCDPISGHTALYWYRQSLGQGLEFLIYFQGNSAPDKSGLPSDRFSAERTGGSVSTLTIQRTQQEDSAVYLCASSKGLAPYNEQFFGPGTRLTVL.

This clonotype was observed at least ten times. The J gene is TRBJ2-7, the V gene TRBV20-1; 12 nucleotides align to TRBD2. The CDR3 runs 12 residues. Germline-derived CDR1 and CDR2 are DFQATT and SNEGSKA (reference sequence). As DNA, the CDR3 is TGCAGCACTAGCGGGAGGAAAGACGAGCAGTACTTC. Its protein product is CSTSGRKDEQYF.

In DNA form, the CDR3 reads TGTGCCAGCAGTTACTCGAGTACTAGCGGGAGGGCTCTCTACAATGAGCAGTTCTTC. Translation: CASSYSSTSGRALYNEQFF. The chain joins TRBV6-5 to TRBJ2-1, with 13 nucleotides matching TRBD2. CDR1 MNHEY and CDR2 SVGAGI come from the germline V gene. J gave up 3 bases and V 0 bases, and 8 bases lay outside the gene matches. This CDR3 is built from 19 residues.

Only a few counts were recorded for this clonotype. The V gene is TRBV12-5, the J gene TRBJ2-3; a weak D match, TRBD2 (6 bases). Germline lookup yields CDR1 LGHNT and CDR2 FRNRAP. There are 19 residues in the CDR3. The V end was cut by 4 bases, the J end by 0 bases, with 23 bases between. CDR3 sequence: CASGSQPPAGILSTDTQYF. Here the CDR3 DNA reads TGTGCTAGTGGTTCGCAGCCCCCTGCGGGAATTCTAAGCACAGATACGCAGTATTTT.

This clonotype came up a few times. This rearrangement joins TRBV7-8 to TRBJ2-7, with D maybe TRBD2 (5 bases). Germline values: CDR1 SGHVS, CDR2 FQNEAQ. V dropped 5 bases and J dropped 3 bases, with 17 bases sitting between them. The CDR3 loop spans 15 amino acids. Here the CDR3 DNA reads TGTGCCAGCAGCCCTAGAGGACTTGACCTCTACGAGCAGTACTTC. Protein sequence: CASSPRGLDLYEQYF. Based on the CDR3 plus reference TRBV7-8 and TRBJ2-7, the full variable domain is GAGVSQSPRYKVAKRGQDVALRCDPISGHVSLFWYQQALGQGPEFLTYFQNEAQLDKSGLPSDRFFAERPEGSVSTLKIQRTQQEDSAVYLCASSPRGLDLYEQYFGPGTRLTVT.

At least ten counts were recorded for this clonotype. This chain connects TRBV18 to TRBJ2-1, with D possibly TRBD2 on 5 matching bases. The CDR3 runs to 14 residues. The germline V gene encodes CDR1 KGHSH and CDR2 LQKENI. The V and J ends lost 3 bases and 2 bases respectively, with 8 bases between them. CDR3 coding DNA: TGTGCCAGCTCACCGCGGGCGACCTACAATGAGCAGTTCTTC. Residues: CASSPRATYNEQFF.

The chain uses TRBV20-1 and TRBJ2-3, with a tentative D call TRBD2 (5 bases). The V and J ends lost 8 bases and 0 bases respectively, with 18 bases between them. The CDR3 contains 15 residues. The germline V gene encodes CDR1 DFQATT and CDR2 SNEGSKA (reference sequence). This CDR3 is CSTFLRRGSTDTQYF. The CDR3 region has the DNA TGCAGTACCTTCCTCCGTCGCGGGAGCACAGATACGCAGTATTTT.

This clonotype showed up many times. V usage is TRBV11-3 and J usage is TRBJ1-1; D perhaps matches TRBD1 (6 bases). V lost 1 base and J lost 0, with 9 bases in between. The length of the CDR3 is 15 residues. From germline, CDR1 is SGHNT and CDR2 YENEEA. This chain's CDR3 is CASSLGGPMNTEAFF. CDR3 nucleotides: TGTGCCAGCAGCTTAGGGGGGCCAATGAACACTGAAGCTTTCTTT.

This clonotype was recorded many times. The CDR3 sequence: CASSGPDSGNTIYF. In DNA form, the CDR3 reads TGTGCCAGCAGTGGGCCGGACAGCGGAAACACCATATATTTT. This sequence joins TRBV7-8 and TRBJ1-3; tentative D call: TRBD1 (6 bases). The germline V gene has CDR1 SGHVS and CDR2 FQNEAQ. Deletions cut 6 bases from V and 4 bases from J, with 13 bases between. CDR3 length equals 14 residues.

This clonotype was found a few times. This chain connects TRBV28 to TRBJ2-1; 7 bases are a match to TRBD2. Germline CDR1 is MDHEN and CDR2 is SYDVKM. With V trimmed by 4 bases and J by 10 bases, 10 bases remained unmatched. The CDR3 is 14 residues long. The CDR3 bases are TGTGCCAGCAGTTACTCGTTGCTAGCGGTCGAGCAGTTCTTC. Its protein is CASSYSLLAVEQFF.

The V and J genes are TRBV3-1 and TRBJ2-1; the D is unclear. This CDR3 comprises 11 residues. V was clipped by 10 bases and J by 13 bases, with 17 bases between them. Germline-derived CDR1 and CDR2 are LGHDT and YNNKEL (reference sequence). The CDR3, as DNA: TGTGCCACCTCGCACCTCCCGAATCAGTTCTTC. Its translation: CATSHLPNQFF.

This clonotype was counted ten times or more. As DNA, the CDR3 is TGTGCCAGCAGCCAAGATATGAGCTCCTACGAGCAGTACTTC. Translation: CASSQDMSSYEQYF. This chain links TRBV3-1 with TRBJ2-7; unclear D gene. V lost 0 bases to trimming and J lost 0 bases, with 6 bases between them. CDR3 length: 14 amino acids. Germline CDR1 and CDR2: LGHDT and YNNKEL (reference sequence).

The sample holds many counts of this clonotype. The chain combines TRBV28 with TRBJ1-5, with D unclear. CDR1 is MDHEN and CDR2 is SYDVKM in the germline V gene. This CDR3 comprises 11 residues. The V end lost 6 bases, the J end lost 5 bases, and 5 bases lay between the germline ends. The CDR3 here is CASSNDQPQHF. Written as DNA, the CDR3 is TGTGCCAGCAGCAACGATCAGCCCCAGCATTTT.

The chain uses TRBV27 and TRBJ2-1; no firm D call. Germline V CDR1 and CDR2: MNHEY, SMNVEV (reference sequence). The V gene lost 6 bases and the J gene lost 9 bases, with 9 bases spanning the gap. This CDR3 spans 11 amino acids. Written as DNA, the CDR3 is TGTGCCAGCAGGGGCTCGGTTGAGCAGTTCTTC. It is translated as CASRGSVEQFF.

This clonotype was counted a few times. The chain joins TRBV6-5 to TRBJ1-2; D not certain. The V end was cut by 0 bases, the J end by 0 bases, with 8 bases between. The CDR3 is 15 amino acids. The germline gives CDR1 MNHEY, CDR2 SVGAGI. The CDR3 here is CASSYSSASNYGYTF. The CDR3 DNA sequence: TGTGCCAGCAGTTACTCTTCAGCTTCTAACTATGGCTACACCTTC.

The table lists this clonotype with a few counts. The chain employs TRBV4-1 and TRBJ1-2, with D unclear. This CDR3 is 14 amino acids long. Germline CDR1 and CDR2: MGHRA and YSYEKL. Trimming removed 0 bases at V and 4 bases at J, with 9 bases between. The CDR3 bases are TGCGCCAGCAGCCAAGATGTCGGGATCTATGGCTACACCTTC. Translating gives CASSQDVGIYGYTF.

This clonotype was recorded many times. CDR3: CASSPGYTQYF. DNA of the CDR3: TGTGCCAGCAGCCCCGGGTATACGCAGTATTTT. The V gene is TRBV3-1, the J gene TRBJ2-3; D gene unclear. V was trimmed by 4 bases and J by 7 bases, leaving 6 bases between them. The CDR3 runs 11 residues. CDR1 and CDR2 from the germline V gene are LGHDT and YNNKEL (reference sequence).

This clonotype was seen a handful of times. The rearrangement links TRBV12-3 or TRBV12-4 to TRBJ2-2, with D perhaps matching TRBD2 (5 bases). The CDR3 runs to 11 residues. Trimming pared 10 bases from V and 5 bases from J, leaving 8 bases between. The CDR3 DNA follows: TGTGCCACCAGCGGAACCGGGGAGCTGTTTTTT. This translates into CATSGTGELFF.

The table lists this clonotype with a few counts. The rearrangement uses TRBV12-3 or TRBV12-4 and TRBJ2-3, with 9 bases fitting TRBD1. The CDR3 extends over 16 amino acids. J gave up 3 bases and V 5 bases, and 9 bases lay outside the gene matches. CDR3 sequence: CASSQAGQGITDTQYF. The CDR3 DNA follows: TGTGCCAGCAGTCAGGCAGGACAGGGGATAACAGATACGCAGTATTTT.

As to this clonotype: A much larger clone differs by one base, so this may be a read error. The V gene is TRBV28, the J gene TRBJ1-1, with D unclear. The germline V gene has CDR1 MDHEN and CDR2 SYDVKM. This CDR3 contains 12 residues. The CDR3 spells CANSLLREVAFF. The CDR3, as DNA: TGTGCCAACAGTTTATTGCGGGAGGTAGCTTTCTTT.

This clonotype was detected a few times. The V call is TRBV7-2, the J call TRBJ2-2; weak D call: TRBD1 (6 bases). Germline CDR1 SGHTA, CDR2 FQGNSA. The length of the CDR3 is 15 residues. The germline V and J ends were trimmed by 4 bases and 1 base, with 10 bases remaining between them. The CDR3 reads CASSSIQGNTGELFF. The DNA of the CDR3 is TGTGCCAGCAGCTCCATACAGGGGAACACCGGGGAGCTGTTTTTT. Full variable domain (remainder filled in from reference TRBV7-2 and TRBJ2-2): GAGVSQSPSNKVTEKGKDVELRCDPISGHTALYWYRQSLGQGLEFLIYFQGNSAPDKSGLPSDRFSAERTGGSVSTLTIQRTQQEDSAVYLCASSSIQGNTGELFFGEGSRLTVL.

For this clonotype: Just one base apart from a much larger clone, this may be a read error. V gene TRBV20-1 combines with J gene TRBJ1-2, with D possibly TRBD1 on 5 matching bases. Germline lookup yields CDR1 DFQATT and CDR2 SNEGSKA (reference sequence). CDR3 length: 16 residues. V was shortened by 7 bases and J by 5 bases, with 26 bases between the two germline ends. The chain's CDR3 is CSVVGPPGSGYYGYTF. The DNA of the CDR3 is TGCAGTGTAGTGGGACCCCCAGGGAGTGGGTATTATGGCTACACCTTC.

Ten or more counts support this clonotype. V usage is TRBV24-1 and J usage is TRBJ2-1; D is ambiguous. Trimming took 4 bases from V and 8 from J, leaving 5 bases between them. The CDR3 consists of 11 residues. Germline-derived CDR1 and CDR2 are KGHDR and SFDVKD. Written as DNA, the CDR3 is TGTGCCACCAGTGAGGTGGATGAGCAGTTCTTC. Translated: CATSEVDEQFF.

This clonotype was seen ten or more times. The rearrangement links TRBV7-9 to TRBJ2-7; a possible D gene is TRBD1 (6 bases). There are 15 residues in the CDR3. V dropped 1 base and J dropped 4 bases, with 14 bases sitting between them. Germline V gene lookup returns CDR1 SEHNR and CDR2 FQNEAQ (reference sequence). The DNA for the CDR3 is TGTGCCAGCAGCTTAGAGGCAGGGGTTAGGTACGAGCAGTACTTC. Its translation is CASSLEAGVRYEQYF.

Only a few counts were recorded for this clonotype. The chain is built from TRBV7-9 and TRBJ1-4; 9 bases align to TRBD1. Trimming cost V 5 bases and J 3 bases; bases outside gene matches: 7. This CDR3 comprises 16 residues. Germline V gives CDR1 SEHNR, CDR2 FQNEAQ (reference sequence). Here the CDR3 reads CASSPGQGTANEKLFF. CDR3 nucleotide sequence: TGTGCCAGCAGCCCGGGACAGGGTACAGCTAATGAAAAACTGTTTTTT.

The J gene is TRBJ2-5, the V gene TRBV6-1; TRBD1 agrees at 7 bases. Germline trimming cut 4 bases from V and 1 base from J; bases unmatched to any gene: 6. This CDR3 is 15 amino acids long. Germline CDR1 reads MNHNS; CDR2 reads SASEGT. Here the CDR3 reads CASSARWDSQETQYF. The CDR3, as DNA: TGTGCCAGCAGTGCCCGGTGGGACAGCCAAGAGACCCAGTACTTC.